The present T cell receptor (beta chain) was sequenced within a study of blood T cell repertoires in COVID-19. CDR1 is SQVTM and CDR2 is ANQGSEA in the germline V gene. This CDR3 region has 14 residues. V was pared by 6 bases and J by 1 base, with 8 bases of the junction left unmatched. Under the authors' procedure: The authors estimated nucleated cell counts from reference gene primer amplification. The protocol was immunoSEQ multiplex PCR, while the TCRdb copy is restricted to in-frame clones and leaves out a portion. The DNA was the basis for D and trimming; V, J and clone size are from that table. The data contain more than 85,000 clones, over 75% of them singletons.

Sequenced sample: peripheral blood. This TCR was recovered from a woman of 80 years or more with acute or convalescent COVID-19. The chain is built from TRBV29-1 and TRBJ1-1, with 7 bases matching TRBD1. The CDR3 nucleotides are TGCAGCGTGACAGGGCGGACGGGGAACACTGAAGCTTTCTTT. Protein product: CSVTGRTGNTEAFF.